The entry below describes one T cell receptor beta chain. Its cognate antigen has yet to be identified. Base qualities are not provided; no much larger clone lies one nucleotide away. This specimen belongs to a study of T cells in localized non-small cell lung cancer (dated by TCRdb to 2020 to 2021). In the study overall: Comparing tumors with uninvolved tumor-adjacent lungs, the study looked at the T cell repertoires of approximately 240 patients with early-stage NSCLC. All 220 or so NSCLC patients in the cohort were treatment-naive and had localized lung tumors that were resected. The mean age of the NSCLC patients was less than 70 years, with 120 to 150 men and nearly 110 women.

At diagnosis, peripheral blood, uninvolved tumor-adjacent lung and tumor were collected and stored as a combination of fresh-frozen and FFPE material. Blood samples were analyzed as peripheral blood mononuclear cells for TCR repertoire profiling. Sequences SGHTA (CDR1) and FQGNSA (CDR2) are obtained from the germline V gene. From cysteine to phenylalanine, the CDR3 is 13 amino acids long. The retained sequence is limited to the CDR3, 39 bases, with the frame set at the first base. The germline V and J ends show losses of 2 bases and 6 bases respectively, and no gene match explains 2 bases of the junction. General study outcomes and caveats: Because the study design was exploratory, TCR variables were selected using unadjusted p-values without false-discovery rate correction. Uninvolved tumor-adjacent lung showed the highest T cell clonality, higher than tumor, which suggests more focused antigenic responses in the uninvolved tumor-adjacent lung. Longer overall survival was associated with higher T cell density in blood, whereas shorter survival was associated with higher clonality in adjacent lung. Because multi-region tumor sequencing was not done, intratumor heterogeneity could not be ruled out. Of the top 100 tumor clones, a median of about 53 were detected in paired uninvolved adjacent lung; under 35 were also among that lung's top 100.

TCR beta CDR3 regions were sequenced from DNA using the immunoSEQ Assay. The source study handled its data this way. T cell density was computed as TCR beta template counts normalized to usable DNA estimated by amplifying housekeeping genes. Richness was estimated with the preseqR package, extrapolating to 400,000 templates for PBMC samples and 120,000 templates for tissue samples. Clonality was calculated as one minus Pielou's evenness. Tissue-enriched TCRs were identified through differential abundance testing performed on productive amino-acid clonotypes, with a minimum total count of 5 and an alpha of 0.1. Repertoire overlap between compartments was quantified with the Jaccard Index and Morisita Overlap Index. GLIPH grouped TCR beta CDR3s together with public tetramer-defined viral CDR3s, and a viral motif had to include at least three viral sequences and also show V-gene enrichment. The immuneACCESS repertoire file appears here via TCRdb, limited to in-frame rearrangements. These files lack a portion of the clones; in checked studies, under half of the deficit traces to unresolved V genes, and the cause of the others is not known. V, J and clone size are those of that table, while D and trimming were read from the DNA. Present in this sample are around 34,000 clones, 93% of which were seen just once. The ten biggest clones cover approximately 7.9% of the sample.

This clonotype was sampled from a female donor over 55 with stage I lung adenocarcinoma. In this chain, TRBV7-2 is recombined with TRBJ1-2; 8 bases in the middle match TRBD1. The sequencing here drew on peripheral blood, taken before any cancer treatment. The nucleotide sequence is TGTGCCAGCAGCTTAACAGGGGGAGATGGCTACACCTTC. It encodes CASSLTGGDGYTF.